This entry describes one T cell receptor beta chain. No antigen is known for it. Trimming removed 5 bases from V and 5 bases from J; junction bases left unmatched: 6. Germline lookup yields CDR1 MNHEY and CDR2 SVGAGI. The CDR3 loop spans 14 amino acids. This entry belongs to a study of OX40 agonist ivuxolimab in advanced cancers. Study-level background: From roughly 20 to 85 years was the age range, with a mean of around 56 years, and nearly 85% were male. People who had prior anti-PD-1, anti-PD-L1 or anti-CTLA-4 therapy could take part, and under 45% had some.

The table came from immunoSEQ multiplex PCR; TCRdb's copy has only in-frame clones and leaves some out. The sample holds tens of thousands of clones, roughly 90% seen once. Study-wide findings and caveats: The work left the antigen specificity of expanded peripheral T cells undetermined. The study observed clonal expansion of CD4+ and CD8+ blood T cells by week 6 at 0.1 to 3.0 mg/kg.

Sequencing used CD4+ or CD8+ T cells sorted from blood, obtained in a trial of the OX40 agonist ivuxolimab. The TCR originated in an adult with an advanced solid tumor such as melanoma, head and neck, liver or kidney cancer. V gene TRBV6-5 combines with J gene TRBJ1-1; 9 positions agree with TRBD1. The CDR3 region is CASSVGQGTTEAFF. In DNA, the CDR3 is TGTGCCAGCAGTGTAGGACAGGGGACGACTGAAGCTTTCTTT.